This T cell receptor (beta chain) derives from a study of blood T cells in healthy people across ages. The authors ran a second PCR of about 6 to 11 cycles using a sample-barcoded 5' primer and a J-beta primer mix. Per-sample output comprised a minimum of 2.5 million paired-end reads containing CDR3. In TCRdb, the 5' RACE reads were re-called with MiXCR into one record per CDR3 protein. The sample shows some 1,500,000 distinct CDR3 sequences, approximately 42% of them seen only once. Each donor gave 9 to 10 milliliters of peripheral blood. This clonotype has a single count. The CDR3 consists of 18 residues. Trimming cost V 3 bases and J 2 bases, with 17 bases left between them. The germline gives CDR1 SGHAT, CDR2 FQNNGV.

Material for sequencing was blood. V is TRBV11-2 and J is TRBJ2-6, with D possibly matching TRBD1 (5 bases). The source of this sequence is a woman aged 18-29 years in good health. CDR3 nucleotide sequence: TGTGCCAGCAGCTTTTATCAGGGCCCCAGCCCTGGGGCCAACGTCCTGACTTTC. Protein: CASSFYQGPSPGANVLTF.